This T cell receptor beta chain derives from a study of CD8 T cells in ankylosing spondylitis. Study-wide results and caveats: What seemed typical of ankylosing spondylitis blood was a TCR beta motif built from eight highly homologous variants. Disease-linked clones had a CD8+ phenotype and relatively low frequency in peripheral blood. In ankylosing spondylitis patients, matched synovial fluid reportedly showed significant enrichment of disease-linked clones. Past research had described some motif variants in reactive arthritis synovial fluid and blood.

Trimming shortened V by 3 bases and J by 7 bases, and 13 bases separated the two germline ends. This CDR3 is 14 amino acids long. Germline V gene data show CDR1 as SNHLY and CDR2 as FYNNEI. Turning to this clonotype: What it binds is not known.

Libraries for TCR beta were made by quantitative 5'-RACE with molecular barcodes. TCRdb itself ran the 5' RACE reads through MiXCR, one entry per CDR3 protein. The sample consists of under 450,000 distinct CDR3 sequences, roughly 18% of them appearing once. This receptor was obtained from a male donor with ankylosing spondylitis. Sample: blood, either unsorted or a sorted T cell fraction (not recorded which). This chain links TRBV2 with TRBJ2-1, with no clear D. The CDR3 loop reads CASSEASYGNEQFF. DNA of the CDR3: TGTGCCAGCAGTGAGGCGTCCTACGGGAATGAGCAGTTCTTC.